This T cell receptor beta chain was captured by sequencing in a study of CD4 T cells in relation to SARS-CoV-2 and coronaviruses. This CDR3 has 13 amino acids. In germline, CDR1 is SGHRS, CDR2 YFSETQ. V was cut by 0 bases and J by 2 bases, with 5 bases left in between. Some clones are missing from TCRdb's copy, which holds only in-frame ones; the method was immunoSEQ multiplex PCR. The sample yields about 54,000 clones, about 91% seen once. Input material: naive CD4+ T cells from PBMCs. As to subset: naive CD4+ T cells isolated by negative enrichment. The chain recombines TRBV5-1 with TRBJ2-5, with D hard to call. The TCR sequence derives from an adult with COVID-19. The DNA of the CDR3 is TGCGCCAGCAGCTTGGACCAACAAGAGACCCAGTACTTC. It translates to CASSLDQQETQYF.